This TCR beta chain was recovered during a study of T-cell reconstitution after alpha-beta-depleted transplantation in children. This clonotype was detected only a few times. The V gene's germline CDR1 is LGHDT and CDR2 YNNKEL (reference sequence). Trimming stripped 6 bases from V and 2 bases from J, with 16 bases between. This CDR3 contains 15 residues. During its preparation, the TCRbeta library received unique molecular identifiers. TCRdb reprocessed the PCR reads via MiXCR and lists one record per CDR3 protein. The repertoire consists of approximately 800,000 distinct CDR3 sequences, with 15% to 20% occurring once and the leading ten covering around 5.3%.

The sequence was collected from a male patient younger than 18 who had a stem cell transplant for acute lymphoblastic leukemia, so the T cells may come from the graft donor. The chain employs TRBV3-1 and TRBJ2-5, with no clear D. The sequencing here drew on PBMCs, mostly from graft donor cells, taken 360 days after TCRalphabeta/CD19-depleted stem cell transplant. The CDR3 DNA follows: TGTGCCAGCAGACTCCACCTTGGGCAACAAGAGACCCAGTACTTC. Amino acid sequence: CASRLHLGQQETQYF.